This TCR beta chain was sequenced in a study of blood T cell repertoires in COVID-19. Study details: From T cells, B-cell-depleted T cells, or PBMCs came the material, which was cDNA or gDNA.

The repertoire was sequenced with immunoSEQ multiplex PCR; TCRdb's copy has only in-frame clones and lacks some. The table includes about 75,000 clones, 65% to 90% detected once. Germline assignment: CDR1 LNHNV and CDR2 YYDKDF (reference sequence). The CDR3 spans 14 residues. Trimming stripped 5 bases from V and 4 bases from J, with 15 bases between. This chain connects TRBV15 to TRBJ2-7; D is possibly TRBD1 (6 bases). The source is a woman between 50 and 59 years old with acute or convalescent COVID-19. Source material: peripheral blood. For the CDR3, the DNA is TGTGCCACCAGCCGCTTTGGACAGACTTACGAGCAGTACTTC. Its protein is CATSRFGQTYEQYF.